This paragraph covers one T cell receptor beta chain sequence. The sample belongs to a study of T cells in Graves' hyperthyroidism and ophthalmopathy. The source material, RNA transcripts, was used to amplify TCR beta CDR3 regions. RT-PCR in the first round (using the HTBI primer set) targeted the TCR CDR3. TCRdb ran MiXCR on the multiplex PCR reads and lists one entry per CDR3 protein. The sample carries roughly 500,000 distinct CDR3 sequences, around 46% recorded once. This CDR3 has 16 residues. V lost 1 base, J lost 0 bases, and 5 bases stayed unmatched. Germline CDR1 reads LGHNA; CDR2 reads YSLEER.

The chain uses TRBV4-3 and TRBJ1-1; 7 bases fit TRBD1. The sequencing input was peripheral blood or thyroid tissue (not recorded which). The TCR originated in an adult woman with Graves' disease, either hyperthyroidism or ophthalmopathy (not recorded which). The CDR3 region is CASSQGAGGLNTEAFF. CDR3 DNA: TGCGCCAGCAGCCAAGGGGCAGGGGGATTGAACACTGAAGCTTTCTTT.